This TCR beta chain was documented in a study of blood T cell repertoires in COVID-19. As for the study in general: Specimens from acute and convalescent COVID-19 originated in the United States, Italy and Spain. T cells, B-cell-depleted T cells, or PBMCs provided the cDNA or gDNA that served as material.

Germline CDR1 is SNHLY and CDR2 is FYNNEI. CDR3 length: 13 residues. Trimming cost V 3 bases and J 9 bases, with 9 bases left between them. Using immunoSEQ multiplex PCR, the repertoire was profiled, and TCRdb retains in-frame clones only, with some absent. This table has about 200,000 clones, around 80% appearing once. The receptor comes from a woman aged 40 to 50 with acute or convalescent COVID-19. This chain uses TRBV2 with TRBJ1-6; D might be TRBD1 (5 bases). The sequencing input was peripheral blood. The CDR3 DNA reads TGTGCCAGCAGTGACCTCGGGGGTTCACCCCTCCACTTT. It specifies CASSDLGGSPLHF.